What follows are 23 T cell receptor beta chains derived from one specimen sequenced in a study of cytomegalovirus exposure and HLA in healthy donors. Primers included in the PCR were 60 Vbeta and 13 Jbeta primers. Sequencing was performed with immunoSEQ multiplex PCR; in TCRdb, only in-frame clones are kept and a portion is missing. The repertoire includes some 64,000 clones, roughly 90% of them detected once, and about 1.4% sits in the top ten. The source material was PBMCs. The receptors come from a man aged 30-40 years in good health and CMV-seropositive.

The CDR3 DNA reads TGCGCCAGCAGCCAAGTTAGGGACAGGGAGGACGAGCAGTACTTC. It yields the protein CASSQVRDREDEQYF. This chain joins TRBV4-3 and TRBJ2-7; TRBD1 agrees at 9 bases. Germline loops: CDR1 LGHNA, CDR2 YSLEER. The CDR3 covers 15 residues. V lost 1 base and J lost 5; bases outside the gene matches: 6.

The V gene is TRBV18, the J gene TRBJ1-2, with D maybe TRBD1 (5 bases). This CDR3 contains 16 residues. The V gene lost 4 bases and the J gene lost 5 bases, with 20 bases spanning the gap. Germline assignment: CDR1 KGHSH and CDR2 LQKENI. The CDR3: CASSQNPLTALYGYTF. CDR3 DNA: TGTGCCAGCTCACAAAATCCGTTGACAGCGCTTTATGGCTACACCTTC. Together with reference TRBV18 and TRBJ1-2, the CDR3 gives the full variable domain: NAGVMQNPRHLVRRRGQEARLRCSPMKGHSHVYWYRQLPEEGLKFMVYLQKENIIDESGMPKERFSAEFPKEGPSILRIQQVVRGDSAAYFCASSQNPLTALYGYTFGSGTRLTVV.

The sample holds a few counts of this clone. The V gene is TRBV6-4, the J gene TRBJ2-1; 13 bases line up with TRBD2. Germline CDR1 MRHNA, CDR2 SNTAGT. The length of the CDR3 is 16 residues. V was clipped by 0 bases and J by 4 bases; unmatched bases: 0. The CDR3 loop is CASSDSGLAGYNEQFF. The CDR3 region has the DNA TGTGCCAGCAGTGACTCGGGACTAGCGGGATACAATGAGCAGTTCTTC.

CDR3 sequence: CASSPELAEGKYF. CDR3 sequence (DNA): TGTGCCAGCTCACCTGAACTAGCGGAAGGAAAGTACTTC. The chain recombines TRBV18 with TRBJ2-7; 8 nucleotides agree with TRBD2. Germline V gives CDR1 KGHSH, CDR2 LQKENI. The CDR3 contains 13 residues. The junction had 9 bases not matched to a gene; V was cut back by 3 bases and J by 11 bases.

The chain has TRBV6-5 and TRBJ2-3; 10 nucleotides match TRBD2. The CDR3 consists of 15 residues. Germline CDR1 is MNHEY and CDR2 is SVGAGI. Trimming at V came to 5 bases and at J to 2 bases, leaving 4 bases not matched to a gene. The CDR3 DNA reads TGTGCCAGCAGTAGTCTAGCGGGGGTCACAGATACGCAGTATTTT. This translates into CASSSLAGVTDTQYF.

The chain couples TRBV11-3 to TRBJ2-4; 7 bases are a match to TRBD1. The CDR3 runs 14 residues. The ends lost 3 bases at V and 3 bases at J; junction bases unmatched: 2. Germline V gene lookup returns CDR1 SGHNT and CDR2 YENEEA. CDR3 protein: CASSFRDSKNIQYF. The DNA for the CDR3 is TGTGCCAGCAGCTTCCGGGACAGCAAAAACATTCAGTACTTC.

This clone was seen just once. The genes are TRBV27 and TRBJ2-1; 8 nucleotides line up with TRBD2. From germline, CDR1 is MNHEY and CDR2 SMNVEV (reference sequence). The CDR3 length is 15 residues. V shed 1 base, J shed 4 bases, and the junction held 3 bases outside the gene matches. The CDR3 nucleotides are TGTGCCAGCAGTTTATTAGCGGGAATATACAATGAGCAGTTCTTC. Translating it yields CASSLLAGIYNEQFF.

CDR3 amino acids: CASSPLDRGGYGYTF. CDR3 in DNA: TGTGCCAGCTCACCACTCGACAGGGGGGGCTATGGCTACACCTTC. V is TRBV18 and J is TRBJ1-2, with TRBD1 matching over 9 bases. This CDR3 spans 15 amino acids. Germline CDR1 reads KGHSH; CDR2 reads LQKENI. Trimming at V came to 1 base and at J to 4 bases, leaving 4 bases not matched to a gene.

This chain joins TRBV6-1 and TRBJ1-5; D is possibly TRBD1 (5 bases). The germline CDR1 and CDR2 sequences are MNHNS and SASEGT. The V end lost 3 bases, the J end lost 7 bases, and 13 bases lay between the germline ends. The CDR3 runs to 14 residues. The CDR3 sequence is CASSEWGVAQPQHF. For the CDR3, the DNA is TGTGCCAGCAGTGAGTGGGGGGTGGCGCAGCCCCAGCATTTT.

This rearrangement joins TRBV7-9 to TRBJ2-1, with 7 bases lining up with TRBD2. Unmatched junction bases numbered 9, after V lost 1 base and J lost 6 bases. The CDR3 is made up of 16 amino acids. In germline, CDR1 is SEHNR, CDR2 FQNEAQ (reference sequence). For the CDR3, the DNA is TGTGCCAGCAGCTTAGTGGCTAGCGGCTTAGGCAATGAGCAGTTCTTC. Residues: CASSLVASGLGNEQFF. Variable domain in full (rest from reference TRBV7-9 and TRBJ2-1): DTGVSQNPRHKITKRGQNVTFRCDPISEHNRLYWYRQTLGQGPEFLTYFQNEAQLEKSRLLSDRFSAERPKGSFSTLEIQRTEQGDSAMYLCASSLVASGLGNEQFFGPGTRLTVL.

The chain combines TRBV10-3 with TRBJ2-4; 10 bases agree with TRBD1. V was pared by 2 bases and J by 3 bases, with 10 bases of the junction left unmatched. The CDR3 totals 18 residues. Germline V gives CDR1 ENHRY, CDR2 SYGVKD. The DNA for the CDR3 is TGTGCCATCAGTGAGACATTCGATGGGACAGGGGACAAAAACATTCAGTACTTC. This sequence encodes CAISETFDGTGDKNIQYF.

The chain links TRBV6-6 to TRBJ2-3, with a weak D call TRBD2 (6 bases). The CDR3 loop spans 16 amino acids. The germline V and J ends were trimmed by 0 bases and 1 base, with 11 bases remaining between them. CDR1 is MNHNY and CDR2 is SVGAGI in the germline V gene (reference sequence). CDR3 DNA sequence: TGTGCCAGCAGTTACTCGACGCGGAGGGGCACAGATACGCAGTATTTT. Encoded protein: CASSYSTRRGTDTQYF.

The gene calls are TRBV5-1 and TRBJ1-1; 7 nucleotides agree with TRBD1. J gave up 1 base and V 2 bases, and 5 bases lay outside the gene matches. The CDR3 loop spans 15 amino acids. Germline V gene data show CDR1 as SGHRS and CDR2 as YFSETQ. CDR3 sequence: CASSLPDRPNTEAFF. In DNA form, the CDR3 reads TGCGCCAGCAGCTTACCGGACAGGCCGAACACTGAAGCTTTCTTT.

This chain uses TRBV4-2 with TRBJ2-1; no firm D call. V gave up 3 bases and J gave up 5 bases, with 5 bases separating them. The CDR3 has 12 residues. The V gene's germline CDR1 is LGHNA and CDR2 YNFKEQ. The CDR3 region has the DNA TGTGCCAGCAGCCACCGGGACAATGAGCAGTTCTTC. Translation: CASSHRDNEQFF.

The CDR3 reads CASSLEGVLRDNTDTQYF. CDR3 nucleotide sequence: TGTGCCAGCAGCTTAGAGGGGGTCCTACGGGATAACACAGATACGCAGTATTTT. The chain joins TRBV7-2 to TRBJ2-3; D is possibly TRBD1 (6 bases). The ends were cut back, 1 base at V and 2 bases at J, with 19 bases in the middle. From germline, CDR1 is SGHTA and CDR2 FQGNSA. There are 18 residues in the CDR3.

The chain joins TRBV19 to TRBJ1-1; 7 nucleotides agree with TRBD1. Unmatched junction bases numbered 17, after V lost 5 bases and J lost 8 bases. The CDR3 runs 16 residues. Germline lookup yields CDR1 LNHDA and CDR2 SQIVND (reference sequence). The CDR3 loop reads CASSLWTGEGALEAFF. The CDR3 nucleotides are TGTGCCAGTAGTCTTTGGACAGGAGAGGGTGCACTGGAAGCTTTCTTT.

The gene calls are TRBV6-5 and TRBJ2-2; D is possibly TRBD2 (5 bases). The V end was cut by 6 bases, the J end by 4 bases, with 12 bases between. This CDR3 comprises 14 residues. In germline, CDR1 is MNHEY, CDR2 SVGAGI. The CDR3 here is CASRFTEGTGELFF. In DNA, the CDR3 is TGTGCCAGCAGGTTCACCGAGGGCACCGGGGAGCTGTTTTTT.

The chain combines TRBV30 with TRBJ1-3; perhaps TRBD1 as D (6 bases). The CDR3 spans 14 residues. The ends were cut back, 0 bases at V and 3 bases at J, with 9 bases in the middle. CDR1 GTSNPN and CDR2 SVGIG come from the germline V gene (reference sequence). For the CDR3, the DNA is TGTGCCTGGAGTGTACAGGGAAATGGAAACACCATATATTTT. It encodes CAWSVQGNGNTIYF.

This clone was detected only once. A read error may account for a junction end that differs from germline. The V gene is TRBV7-7, the J gene TRBJ2-5; the match to TRBD1 covers 10 bases. The CDR3 loop spans 14 amino acids. Germline CDR1 SSHAT, CDR2 FNYEAQ (reference sequence). The CDR3 bases are TGTGCTAGCAGCCCCGACAGGGGGCGGGAGACCCAGTACTTC. Its protein product is CASSPDRGRETQYF.

The rearrangement joins TRBV29-1 to TRBJ1-1; 7 bases match TRBD1. Per the germline V gene, CDR1 is SQVTM and CDR2 is ANQGSEA. This CDR3 has 14 amino acids. The J segment lost 1 base and the V segment lost 4 bases, leaving 6 bases of the junction unmatched. Here the CDR3 reads CSVVPWDRNTEAFF. The CDR3 bases are TGCAGCGTTGTCCCTTGGGACAGGAACACTGAAGCTTTCTTT.

V usage is TRBV5-1 and J usage is TRBJ1-5; 10 bases match TRBD1. Per germline, CDR1 SGHRS and CDR2 YFSETQ. There are 15 residues in the CDR3. The J segment lost 2 bases and the V segment lost 4 bases, leaving 3 bases of the junction unmatched. The CDR3 spells CASSLGTGGNQPQHF. CDR3 DNA sequence: TGCGCCAGCAGCCTCGGGACAGGGGGCAATCAGCCCCAGCATTTT.

This chain connects TRBV25-1 to TRBJ2-1, with 9 positions matching TRBD1. V was clipped by 6 bases and J by 8 bases; unmatched bases: 5. Germline V lookup: CDR1 MGHDK, CDR2 SYGVNS. The CDR3 sequence is 13 residues long. In DNA, the CDR3 is TGTGCCAGCAGGACAGGGGGTAGGGATGAGCAGTTCTTC. It yields the protein CASRTGGRDEQFF.

The V call is TRBV4-2, the J call TRBJ2-3; 9 bases line up with TRBD1. The CDR3 is 18 amino acids. Germline V gene data show CDR1 as LGHNA and CDR2 as YNFKEQ. V trimming: 0 bases; J trimming: 2 bases; junction bases outside the gene matches: 9. This chain's CDR3 is CASSQEGAGQGFTDTQYF. The DNA for the CDR3 is TGTGCCAGCAGCCAAGAAGGTGCGGGACAGGGTTTCACAGATACGCAGTATTTT.